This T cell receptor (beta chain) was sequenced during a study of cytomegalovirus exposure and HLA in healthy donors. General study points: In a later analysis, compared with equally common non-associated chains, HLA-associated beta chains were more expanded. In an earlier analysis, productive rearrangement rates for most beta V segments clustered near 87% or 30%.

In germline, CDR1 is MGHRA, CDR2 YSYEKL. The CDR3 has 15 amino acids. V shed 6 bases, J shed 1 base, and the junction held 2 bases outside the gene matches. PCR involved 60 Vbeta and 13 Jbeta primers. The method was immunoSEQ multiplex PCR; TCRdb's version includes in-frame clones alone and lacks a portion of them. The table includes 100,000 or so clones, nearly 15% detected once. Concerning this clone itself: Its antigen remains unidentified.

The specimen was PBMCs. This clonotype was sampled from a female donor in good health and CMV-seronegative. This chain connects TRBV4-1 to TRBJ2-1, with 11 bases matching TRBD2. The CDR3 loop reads CASRGLAVSYNEQFF. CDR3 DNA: TGCGCCAGCAGGGGACTAGCGGTTTCCTACAATGAGCAGTTCTTC.